This TCR beta chain was captured in a study of blood T cell repertoires in COVID-19. Study at large: PBMCs, B-cell-depleted T cells, or T cells were the source of the cDNA or gDNA that made up the material.

In the authors' workflow: Nucleated cell counts were estimated from reference gene primer amplification. Libraries were prepared by immunoSEQ multiplex PCR; TCRdb keeps only in-frame clonotypes and omits some of them. That table gives V, J and clone size, and the DNA gave D and trimming. This table holds just under 350,000 clones, 88% found once. This CDR3 is 14 amino acids long. After removal of 8 bases from V and 2 bases from J, the junction contained 6 bases not matched to a gene. Germline V CDR1 and CDR2: ENHRY, SYGVKD. Material: peripheral blood. J is TRBJ2-7 and V is TRBV10-3; TRBD2 matches at 10 bases. This TCR came from a woman in her sixties or seventies with COVID-19, enrolled during active disease. The DNA of the CDR3 is TGTGCCATCCATAGCGGGGGGCCGACCTACGAGCAGTACTTC. Residues: CAIHSGGPTYEQYF.